This T cell receptor (beta chain) is drawn from a study of cytomegalovirus exposure and HLA in healthy donors (dated by TCRdb to about 2017). Broadly, across the study: An earlier analysis of approximately 640 of the donors reported about 250 Gb of sequence data and 117 million unique TCR beta sequences from approximately 180 million T cells. In a later analysis, previously published TCR beta repertoires from 550 to 700 donors were re-analyzed and high-resolution HLA genotyping was added so that TCR occurrence patterns could be studied. Rather than drawing on any new phenotypic data, the later analysis identified candidate immune exposures from TCR beta sequences and the way those sequences occurred across donors. The study aimed to test whether cataloging public T cell receptors could reveal signatures of past pathogen exposure. Typing coverage varied by locus: about 620-640 donors for A, B, C, DRB1 and DQB1; more than 500 for DQA1; more than 600 for DPA1; approximately 450 for DPB1. A later genetic analysis used genome-wide SNP genotypes for 398 of the 666 donors, treating that subset as a discovery cohort. On average, approximately 250,000 unique TCR beta nucleotide sequences were sequenced per donor among 398 genotyped donors of the cohort, with 15% to 20% of those sequences being non-productive. Roughly 5 DR-DQ haplotypes were handled as single units for association and clustering, since linkage in the cohort was strong. An early release that covered roughly 600 HLA-typed donors contained approximately 300 gigabases of sequencing data and 70 million to 100 million unique TCR sequences. In an earlier analysis of 500 to 650 of the donors, high-throughput TCR beta sequencing was used to judge whether each TCR beta V gene segment behaved as functional or pseudogenic. The study used immunosequencing to profile the T cell repertoires of several hundred subjects and linked those repertoires to cytomegalovirus serostatus. High-throughput TCR immunosequencing, statistical association of individual TCRs with disease status, and machine learning were combined to predict cytomegalovirus infection status. Donor age, sex, ethnicity and CMV serostatus were compiled alongside the repertoire data. A separate validation cohort of roughly 110 different subjects was used in addition to the roughly 670-subject first cohort. HLA typing included class I and class II loci at four-digit resolution. Of the approximately 400 genotyped donors, around 81% fell in the genetic ancestry cluster associated with self-reported Caucasian donors. All discovery cohort repertoires had been generated using a single sequencing platform.

Library preparation used the immunoSEQ multiplex PCR assay. For the multiplex PCR, a mixture combining 60 forward primers for TCR Vbeta segments and 13 reverse primers for TCR Jbeta segments was used. A multiplex PCR assay on genomic DNA amplified the CDR3 region of rearranged TCR beta genes. On the Illumina HiSeq System, the amplified TCR beta libraries were sequenced as 87-base-pair reads. Regarding the original processing steps: In a later analysis, tens of millions of unique TCR beta chains were counted across the 666 repertoires, and around 10 million of these chains were shared by at least two donors. Raw reads were error-corrected and collapsed into unique sequences with a nearest-neighbor algorithm that merged closely related sequences to remove PCR and sequencing errors. Alignment of CDR3 sequences to IMGT reference sequences was used to assign V, D and J gene segments. For a sequence to be retained, a match of at least six nucleotides was required to both a V gene segment and a J gene segment. A rearrangement was called productive if the CDR3 had no stop codons and remained in frame with V and J, and every other rearrangement was called non-productive. CDR3 was defined according to IMGT convention as the region running from the second conserved V-encoded cysteine to the conserved J-encoded phenylalanine. The earlier analysis of 587 of the donors excluded sequences that lacked an unambiguous match to a single V gene segment. An earlier analysis of roughly 590 of the donors called V segments functional above 56.7% productive rearrangements and segregating when the between-donor standard deviation exceeded 5%. A statistical classification framework was built for diagnosing cytomegalovirus status from the catalog of TCR beta chain sequences. In a later analysis, TCR nucleotide sequences were compared against IMGT/GENE-DB human TR gene sequences so that V and J genes could be assigned. The TCRdist pipeline was used in a later analysis to assign CDR3 sequences and most-parsimonious VDJ recombination scenarios. In a later analysis, every TCR beta chain was defined by the combination of its CDR3 amino acid sequence and its V-gene family, and reads without a unique V-gene family were dropped. In a later analysis, approximately 640 highly shared, low-generation-probability nucleotide sequences were removed to address suspected cross-contamination and a sequencing artifact. For each public chain, a later analysis derived a clonal expansion index from normalized ranks of inferred template counts within each repertoire. Generation probabilities in a later analysis came from a VDJ recombination model fitted to out-of-frame rearrangements, and those results were checked against IGoR. A later analysis scored TCR-TCR, TCR-HLA and TCR-CMV co-occurrence with hypergeometric tests, applying a repertoire-size bias correction to TCR pairs. A later analysis estimated false discovery rates by permuting HLA or CMV assignments 20 times. In a later analysis, co-occurring TCRs were grouped using DBSCAN, with TCRdist sequence similarity added in when clustering inside HLA-allele-positive subsets. Repertoires with fewer than 30,000 or more than 120,000 public chains were left out of co-occurrence clustering, as were about five repertoires with anomalous nucleotide sharing. The table comes from immuneACCESS by way of TCRdb, which keeps in-frame sequences with V and J called. Part of the clones is missing from these tables; in studies checked, under half for an unresolved V gene and the rest for unknown reasons. Clonal size and the V and J genes are those of that table, whereas D and trimming came from the DNA. This sample comprises 110,000 to 150,000 clones, roughly 77% of them detected only once. More than 3% of the sample goes to the ten largest clones.

At the junction V is shortened by 1 base and J by 5 bases; bases outside the gene matches: 7. The germline V gene provides CDR1 SGHAT and CDR2 FQNNGV. Taken from cysteine to phenylalanine, the CDR3 has 17 residues. Kept here is only the CDR3 DNA, which spans 51 bases and is read in frame from base 1. As regards this clone: This receptor's antigen is unknown. Within one base of it there is no much larger clone, and no base qualities were kept.

What the authors observed across the whole study: A cluster of highly shared sequence variants was judged likely to represent a technical artifact of the sequencing pipeline. A few of the identified cytomegalovirus-associated TCR beta chains were confirmed in vitro to be specific for cytomegalovirus antigens. In an earlier analysis of some 640 of the donors, most TCR beta V segments were observed in productive rearrangements about 90% or about 30% of the time, broadly matching IMGT annotations. A later analysis found that most CMV-associated TCR beta chains appeared HLA-restricted, with HLA associations seemingly driven largely by CMV exposure. The cohort was sequenced for TCR beta chains only, and without alpha or paired-chain data the features that could be detected were limited. Sequencing depth was assumed to be roughly uniform across donors in the presence/absence analyses, though that assumption may not hold. V-gene and J-gene trimming of TCR beta chains was associated with a missense DCLRE1C variant in a later genetic analysis, and the association was replicated in an independent cohort. A total of around 150 TCR beta chains were listed by the study as associated with cytomegalovirus. Most TCR sequences were seen in very few donors, while some public TCRs were found in many individuals. According to a later analysis, parvovirus B19, influenza, CMV and Epstein-Barr virus appeared linked to several top co-occurrence clusters. Specific HLA alleles were associated with 15,000 to 20,000 TCR beta sequences at a false discovery rate of 0.05 in a later analysis. Immune exposure information for the cohort was limited to CMV serostatus. The 87-base-pair reads could not distinguish some IMGT-functional V segments, including TRBV6-2 and TRBV6-3, so those segments were excluded. A further reported finding was that TCR beta sequences accurately predicted the HLA-A and HLA-B alleles for most subjects in the first cohort. The classifier was reported to diagnose cytomegalovirus status with high specificity and sensitivity in both the original and validation cohorts. In a later analysis, HLA-associated TCR beta chains were found to be more clonally expanded and to have lower generation probabilities than equally common non-associated chains. In a later analysis, the rate of TCR association differed among HLA loci, with DRB1 alleles having the most associated TCRs and HLA-C alleles having the fewest. Because HLA typing was missing for some donors at each locus, association tests included only the typed subset. The authors suggested that the approach could potentially be generalized to other disease states and immunological phenotypes. When HLA alleles, especially DR and DQ, strongly co-occurred, attributing TCR associations to individual alleles was difficult. Correlated functional status among segregating V segments might be attributable to linkage disequilibrium, but an unknown experimental factor could not be ruled out. Compared with the approximately 720-donor mean, donors in an Asian-associated ancestry cluster had fewer N-insertions in productive TCRs, according to a later genetic analysis. The earlier analysis of approximately 560 of the donors excluded roughly 17 rarely observed V segments, including chromosome 9 orphons, because counts were too low.

The cohort was made up of around 720 healthy bone marrow donors. Cohort members were all nominally healthy when sampled, although unrecorded immune exposures were likely present. The donor was CMV seronegative and belonged to the group of approximately 320 seronegative cohort members. Each donor provided a peripheral blood sample, and peripheral blood mononuclear cells were used for TCR beta sequencing. The Qiagen DNeasy Blood Extraction Kit was used to extract genomic DNA from the blood cell samples. The TCR was taken from a female donor in good health and CMV-seronegative. The sample taken for sequencing was PBMCs. Recombination linked TRBV11-2 to TRBJ2-2; TRBD1 lines up with 10 middle nucleotides. The CDR3: CASSLVTGGGGTGELFF. The DNA is as follows: TGTGCCAGCAGCTTAGTGACAGGGGGCGGTGGTACCGGGGAGCTGTTTTTT. Full variable domain (CDR3 extended with the reference TRBV11-2 and TRBJ2-2 proteins): EAGVAQSPRYKIIEKRQSVAFWCNPISGHATLYWYQQILGQGPKLLIQFQNNGVVDDSQLPKDRFSAERLKGVDSTLKIQPAKLEDSAVYLCASSLVTGGGGTGELFFGEGSRLTVL.